This is a list of T cell receptor beta chains from one sample in a study of T cell repertoires in ileal Crohn's disease. Method: immunoSEQ multiplex PCR; TCRdb's copy keeps in-frame clones and lacks some. The data hold 3,300 or so clones, with roughly 80% observed a single time. Sequenced material: ileal tissue. Source of these receptors: an adult with Crohn's disease. Both conserved end residues are part of each CDR3. D genes are given only for firm matches. Clone size, where shown, is once, few, many, or a class for clones that have expanded.

V	size	J	D	DNA	CDR3
TRBV29-1	once	TRBJ1-1	TRBD1	TGCAGCGTCGCTCGGACAGGGTTCATGAACACTGAAGCTTTCTTT	CSVARTGFMNTEAFF
TRBV7-9	NA	TRBJ1-1	TRBD1	TGTGCCAGCAGCTTAGCGGGGGGACAGGAAGCTTTCTTT	CASSLAGGQEAFF
TRBV27	NA	TRBJ2-1	NA	TGTGCCAGCAGTCCGGGGACTGGTAAGCAGTTCTTC	CASSPGTGKQFF
TRBV6-1	NA	TRBJ1-1	NA	TGTGCCAGCAGTGAATTTTCCTTCGGCGGGCAGGGGAATCTCTTCTTT	CASSEFSFGGQGNLFF
TRBV28	NA	TRBJ2-1	TRBD2	TGTGCCAGCAGTTTAGCTACTCCTGGGAGGGATACTTACAATGAGCAGTTCTTC	CASSLATPGRDTYNEQFF
TRBV11-1	NA	TRBJ2-3	TRBD1	TGTGCCAGCAGCCTAGGGCAGGGGGCCACAGATACGCAGTATTTT	CASSLGQGATDTQYF
TRBV11-2	NA	TRBJ1-6	TRBD1	TGTGCCAGCAGCTCCCGACAGGGGGGGAGCTCCTATAATTCACCCCTCCACTTT	CASSSRQGGSSYNSPLHF
TRBV6-5	NA	TRBJ2-5	NA	TGTGCCAGCAGTCAGCTAGGGGGGGTGGAGACCCAGTACTTC	CASSQLGGVETQYF
TRBV2	NA	TRBJ1-1	NA	TGTGCCAGCAGTCGGGGGGGGGCAGGGAACACTGAAGCTTTCTTT	CASSRGGAGNTEAFF
TRBV11-1	NA	TRBJ2-7	TRBD1	TGTGCCAGCAGCCCCGAAAGCAGGGGGTATGACGAGCAGTACTTC	CASSPESRGYDEQYF
TRBV7-9	NA	TRBJ1-2	NA	TGTGCCAGCAGCTTAGCAGGGGCTTCGGAGGGCTACACCTTC	CASSLAGASEGYTF
TRBV5-6	NA	TRBJ2-7	NA	TGTGCCAGCAGCTTTGGGGGGAACCTCTACGAGCAGTACTTC	CASSFGGNLYEQYF
TRBV5-1	NA	TRBJ1-2	TRBD1	TGCGCCAGCAGCTCCACAGGGGCCTCGTTTACCTACACCTTC	CASSSTGASFTYTF
TRBV5-4	NA	TRBJ1-3	NA	TGTGCCAGCAGCTTGGGAGGAACCTTCTCTGGAAACACCATATATTTT	CASSLGGTFSGNTIYF
TRBV7-4	large	TRBJ1-1	NA	TGTGCCAGCAGCCCCGACAGGATGAACACTGAAGCTTTCTTT	CASSPDRMNTEAFF
TRBV9	NA	TRBJ2-7	NA	TGTGCCAGCAGCGTAGGTCCCGGGACACACTACGAGCAGTACTTC	CASSVGPGTHYEQYF
TRBV9	NA	TRBJ2-1	TRBD2	TGTGCCAGCAGCGTAGGAGGCGGGAGGGATGTTGAGCAGTTCTTC	CASSVGGGRDVEQFF
TRBV19	few	TRBJ2-2	NA	TGTGCCAGTAGTACCAGGGGATACGGGGAGCTGTTTTTT	CASSTRGYGELFF
TRBV7-8	NA	TRBJ1-2	NA	TGTGCCAGCAGCTCCAAGGGGCAGGCAGCCTATGGCTACACCTTC	CASSSKGQAAYGYTF
TRBV2	once	TRBJ1-5	NA	TGTGCCAGCAACAACCTCATATTCGAACAGCCCCAGCATTTT	CASNNLIFEQPQHF
TRBV5-4	NA	TRBJ2-3	NA	TGTGCCAGCAGCTTGGCCGGTCGAAGCACAGATACGCAGTATTTT	CASSLAGRSTDTQYF
TRBV25-1	large	TRBJ2-7	NA	TGTGCCAGCAGGGACACCTCCTACGAGCAGTACTTC	CASRDTSYEQYF
TRBV7-9	NA	TRBJ2-7	TRBD2	TGTGCCAGCAGCTTAGCATGGGGACTAGTCTCCTACGAGCAGTACTTC	CASSLAWGLVSYEQYF
TRBV7-2	once	TRBJ2-7	TRBD2	TGTGCCAGCAGCGCCGCTAGCGGGAGTTACGAGCAGTACTTC	CASSAASGSYEQYF
TRBV27	NA	TRBJ2-7	TRBD1	TGTGCCAGCAGGCCCGGACAGGGCTACGAGCAGTACTTC	CASRPGQGYEQYF
TRBV19	NA	TRBJ2-7	NA	TGTGCCAGTAGTATCGACTACCAGCGCTACGAGCAGTACTTC	CASSIDYQRYEQYF
TRBV6-6	NA	TRBJ2-7	TRBD1	TGTGCCAGCAGTACGGACAGGGGATTCAACGAGCAGTACTTC	CASSTDRGFNEQYF
TRBV6-5	few	TRBJ1-5	TRBD1	TGTGCCAGCAGTTCGACAGGGGGCGGGGGTCCCCAGCATTTT	CASSSTGGGGPQHF
TRBV11-2	NA	TRBJ1-5	TRBD1	TGTGCCAGCAGCATAGACAGGGATCAGCCCCAGCATTTT	CASSIDRDQPQHF
TRBV6-6	NA	TRBJ1-5	TRBD1	TGTGCCAGCAGTGACGGGCAGGGGGTGAGTCAGCCCCAGCATTTT	CASSDGQGVSQPQHF
TRBV27	NA	TRBJ1-2	TRBD1	TGTGCCAGCAGTAAACTGGACAGGACCTTAGGCTACACCTTC	CASSKLDRTLGYTF
TRBV5-1	NA	TRBJ2-7	TRBD2	TGCGCCAGCAGCTTGGGGGGAGTAGCGGGCTACCCCTACGAGCAGTACTTC	CASSLGGVAGYPYEQYF
TRBV5-6	once	TRBJ2-7	NA	TGTGCCAGCAGCTTGTATTTTAGGGGGGAGCAGTACTTC	CASSLYFRGEQYF
TRBV2	few	TRBJ1-5	NA	TGTGCCAGCAGTGAGATGGGGGGGCTCGGCAATCAGCCCCAGCATTTT	CASSEMGGLGNQPQHF
TRBV4-3	few	TRBJ2-1	TRBD1	TGCGCCAGCAGCCAAGAAAGGTATCGACAGGGGAACGGGGGTGAGCAGTTCTTC	CASSQERYRQGNGGEQFF
TRBV5-4	NA	TRBJ2-7	NA	TGTGCCAGCAGCTCCAATAGCGGCCAATACGAGCAGTACTTC	CASSSNSGQYEQYF
TRBV5-5	few	TRBJ2-7	TRBD2	TGTGCCAGCAGCTTGGCCAGACTAGCGGGCTCCTACGAGCAGTACTTC	CASSLARLAGSYEQYF